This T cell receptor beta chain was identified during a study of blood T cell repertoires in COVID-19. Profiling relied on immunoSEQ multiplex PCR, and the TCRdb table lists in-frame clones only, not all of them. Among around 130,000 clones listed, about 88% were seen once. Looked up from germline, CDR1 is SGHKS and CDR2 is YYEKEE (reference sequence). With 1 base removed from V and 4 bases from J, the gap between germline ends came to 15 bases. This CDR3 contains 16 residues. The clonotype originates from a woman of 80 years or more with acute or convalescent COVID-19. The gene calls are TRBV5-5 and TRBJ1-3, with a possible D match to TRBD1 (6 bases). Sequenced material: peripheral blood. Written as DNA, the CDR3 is TGTGCCAGCAGCTTGACCTATTCAGGGGCCGGAAACACCATATATTTT. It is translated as CASSLTYSGAGNTIYF. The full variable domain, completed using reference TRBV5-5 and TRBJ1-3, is DAGVTQSPTHLIKTRGQQVTLRCSPISGHKSVSWYQQVLGQGPQFIFQYYEKEERGRGNFPDRFSARQFPNYSSELNVNALLLGDSALYLCASSLTYSGAGNTIYFGEGSWLTVV.